This T cell receptor beta chain was recorded in a study of CD4 T cells in relation to SARS-CoV-2 and coronaviruses. As for the study in general: TCR beta CDR3s were sequenced after roughly nine-day antigen culture of PBMCs. Study-wide findings and caveats: No donor gave both pre-pandemic and post-infection samples.

Worth noting for this clone: Antigen unknown.

The germline CDR1 and CDR2 sequences are SQVTM and ANQGSEA. J lost 3 bases, V lost 6 bases, and 16 bases had no gene match. The CDR3 covers 16 residues. The unexposed donors gave CD4+ T cells in about 2010-2019, prior to COVID-19. Isolation of CD4+ T cells took place after around eleven days in culture. Cells permitting, SARS-CoV-2 S/N and four cold-coronavirus spikes were tested on unexposed-donor CD4+ T cells. Here immunoSEQ multiplex PCR was the method, and the copy in TCRdb shows in-frame clones only, minus some. The sample lists about 24,000 clones, around four fifths seen once, with roughly 12% in the top ten.

The sample was CD4+ T cells from PBMCs, cultured in vitro. The receptor was derived from a human donor in good health. V usage is TRBV29-1 and J usage is TRBJ2-7, with 8 nucleotides matching TRBD2. The CDR3 DNA reads TGCAGCGTCACCGGAATTCTAGCGGGTATCAGCTACGAGCAGTACTTC. Residues: CSVTGILAGISYEQYF.